The T cell receptor beta chain described here comes from a study of Ad26.COV2.S vaccination and SARS-CoV-2 variants. This table comes from immunoSEQ multiplex PCR, and its TCRdb copy is limited to in-frame clones, with some not included. The repertoire holds roughly 380,000 clones, with 92% as singletons. CDR1 and CDR2 (germline): SNHLY, FYNNEI. The length of the CDR3 is 12 residues. V lost 8 bases to trimming and J lost 6 bases; unmatched junction nucleotides: 6. The chain carries TRBV2 and TRBJ1-2; 7 nucleotides align to TRBD1. The sequences come from peripheral blood, collected after recovery from COVID-19. This sequence originates from a human donor who had recovered from COVID-19. The DNA for the CDR3 is TGTGCCAGCCTAGGACAGGTCGATGGCTACACCTTC. Translating gives CASLGQVDGYTF. The whole variable domain, filled in from reference TRBV2 and TRBJ1-2, reads EPEVTQTPSHQVTQMGQEVILRCVPISNHLYFYWYRQILGQKVEFLVSFYNNEISEKSEIFDDQFSVERPDGSNFTLKIRSTKLEDSAMYFCASLGQVDGYTFGSGTRLTVV.